The next 24 T cell receptor beta chains were all read from a single sample in a study of shared clonotypes between healthy human individuals (dated by TCRdb to 2018 to 2020). Library preparation was by the immunoSEQ multiplex PCR assay. TCRdb stores this immuneACCESS table with in-frame sequences only. Part of the clones is absent; in the studies checked, under half of the shortfall reflects unresolved V genes, and no reason is known for the rest. For this sample there are hundreds of thousands of clones; around 76% appear just once. More than 10% of the sample goes to the ten largest clones. The source material was PBMCs. These receptors all stem from a woman between 40 and 55 years old in good health. Some clones in this sample may be carry-over from other donors' samples.

The chain has TRBV7-9 and TRBJ1-1, with no clear D. Germline CDR1 SEHNR, CDR2 FQNEAQ (reference sequence). Trimming stripped 6 bases from V and 2 bases from J, with 13 bases between. This CDR3 has 14 residues. The CDR3 sequence is CASSQRRGNTEAFF. CDR3 in DNA: TGTGCCAGCAGTCAGCGGCGGGGTAACACTGAAGCTTTCTTT.

This clone was detected a few times. The CDR3 loop is CASSPPGRTNYGYTF. The CDR3, as DNA: TGTGCCAGCTCACCACCGGGTAGAACTAACTATGGCTACACCTTC. This rearrangement joins TRBV18 to TRBJ1-2; no clear D. With 0 bases removed from V and 0 bases from J, the gap between germline ends came to 8 bases. Germline CDR1 KGHSH, CDR2 LQKENI. The CDR3 consists of 15 residues.

The V call is TRBV9, the J call TRBJ2-7; possible D gene TRBD2, 6 bases. V lost 4 bases to trimming and J lost 2 bases, with 13 bases between them. Germline CDR1 is SGDLS and CDR2 is YYNGEE. This CDR3 has 14 residues. Here the CDR3 DNA reads TGTGCCAGCAGCCCCGCCGGGGGACCCTACGAGCAGTACTTC. The encoded protein is CASSPAGGPYEQYF.

This chain connects TRBV5-1 to TRBJ2-7; 7 bases align to TRBD1. CDR3 length: 14 residues. With 4 bases clipped from V and 7 bases from J, the junction kept 11 bases outside the gene matches. The V gene's germline CDR1 is SGHRS and CDR2 YFSETQ. CDR3 residues: CASSIGTEAGEQYF. The CDR3 nucleotides read TGCGCCAGCAGCATCGGGACAGAGGCTGGGGAGCAGTACTTC. Full variable domain (remainder filled in from reference TRBV5-1 and TRBJ2-7): KAGVTQTPRYLIKTRGQQVTLSCSPISGHRSVSWYQQTPGQGLQFLFEYFSETQRNKGNFPGRFSGRQFSNSRSEMNVSTLELGDSALYLCASSIGTEAGEQYFGPGTRLTVT.

The V and J genes are TRBV7-9 and TRBJ2-3, with D tentatively TRBD2 (6 bases). The CDR3 extends over 15 amino acids. Deletions cut 3 bases from V and 3 bases from J, with 13 bases between. Looked up from germline, CDR1 is SEHNR and CDR2 is FQNEAQ (reference sequence). As DNA, the CDR3 is TGTGCCAGCAGCTTGGGGGGAAGATGGACAGATACGCAGTATTTT. Translated, it gives CASSLGGRWTDTQYF.

In this sample, this clone turned up a few times. The rearrangement links TRBV6-4 to TRBJ2-2; 9 nucleotides align to TRBD1. This CDR3 comprises 16 residues. J was trimmed by 1 base and V by 0 bases; bases with no gene match: 0. Germline CDR1 reads MRHNA; CDR2 reads SNTAGT. The CDR3 region has the DNA TGTGCCAGCAGTGACTCGGACAGGGGGAACACCGGGGAGCTGTTTTTT. This gives the protein CASSDSDRGNTGELFF.

The genes are TRBV27 and TRBJ2-3; 13 nucleotides align to TRBD2. The CDR3 runs 15 residues. V shed 5 bases and J 3 bases; nucleotides not matched to a gene: 2. Germline assignment: CDR1 MNHEY and CDR2 SMNVEV (reference sequence). CDR3 nucleotide sequence: TGTGCCAGCAGTGGACTAGCGGGAGTGACAGATACGCAGTATTTT. It encodes CASSGLAGVTDTQYF.

This clone was seen repeatedly, ten times or more. The chain couples TRBV15 to TRBJ2-6; no firm D call. Trimming cost V 0 bases and J 1 base, with 7 bases left between them. Germline loops: CDR1 LNHNV, CDR2 YYDKDF (reference sequence). The CDR3 runs to 16 residues. CDR3 region: CATSRDMRSGANVLTF. The CDR3 DNA is TGTGCCACCAGCAGAGATATGAGGTCTGGGGCCAACGTCCTGACTTTC.

The chain uses TRBV28 and TRBJ1-4; maybe TRBD1 (5 bases). The CDR3 covers 15 residues. V lost 5 bases and J lost 3, with 13 bases in between. Germline-derived CDR1 and CDR2 are MDHEN and SYDVKM. CDR3 DNA sequence: TGTGCCAGCAGTCCCCCCGGGGGGGCTAATGAAAAACTGTTTTTT. Its translation: CASSPPGGANEKLFF.

The chain employs TRBV14 and TRBJ2-2; 7 nucleotides line up with TRBD2. V lost 2 bases and J lost 6; bases outside the gene matches: 6. CDR1 is SGHDN and CDR2 is FVKESK in the germline V gene. The CDR3 is 15 residues long. The CDR3 DNA reads TGTGCCAGCAGCCAATTGCGGGAGTACGCCGGGGAGCTGTTTTTT. Amino acid sequence: CASSQLREYAGELFF.

The chain links TRBV7-2 to TRBJ2-1, with TRBD2 matching 12 bases. From germline, CDR1 is SGHTA and CDR2 FQGNSA. The ends lost 1 base at V and 7 bases at J; junction bases unmatched: 5. CDR3 length equals 16 residues. For the CDR3, the DNA is TGTGCCAGCAGCTTAGAGACTAGCGGGAGTCTGAATGAGCAGTTCTTC. Translation: CASSLETSGSLNEQFF.

The chain uses TRBV19 and TRBJ1-4; possibly TRBD1 for D (6 bases). The CDR3 is made up of 13 amino acids. Germline V lookup: CDR1 LNHDA, CDR2 SQIVND (reference sequence). V lost 7 bases and J 6 bases, leaving 12 bases between the germline ends. CDR3 nucleotides: TGTGCCAGTAATGGGGGCGTGGATGAAAAACTGTTTTTT. Translated, it gives CASNGGVDEKLFF.

V is TRBV7-3 and J is TRBJ2-2; no clear D. Germline V gene lookup returns CDR1 SGHTA and CDR2 FQGTGA. The CDR3 loop spans 14 amino acids. Trimming took 4 bases from V and 1 from J, leaving 7 bases between them. The CDR3 loop reads CASSSGRNTGELFF. The CDR3 coding sequence is TGTGCCAGCAGCTCCGGGCGGAACACCGGGGAGCTGTTTTTT.

The rearrangement joins TRBV5-6 to TRBJ2-7; 9 nucleotides match TRBD1. The V segment lost 2 bases and the J segment 2 bases; nucleotides outside the gene matches: 5. This CDR3 region has 15 residues. Germline values: CDR1 SGHDT, CDR2 YYEEEE. The CDR3 bases are TGTGCCAGCAGCTTCTTGCGACAGGGGGCCTACGAGCAGTACTTC. It encodes CASSFLRQGAYEQYF.

The sample holds a few counts of this clone. The identical CDR3 is also encoded by other nucleotide sequences in the sample. The gene calls are TRBV6-5 and TRBJ2-3; perhaps TRBD1 as D (5 bases). Germline-derived CDR1 and CDR2 are MNHEY and SVGAGI. V lost 6 bases, J lost 4 bases, and 8 bases lay in between. CDR3 length: 12 amino acids. The CDR3 reads CASRGQADTQYF. The CDR3 region has the DNA TGTGCCAGCAGGGGGCAGGCAGATACGCAGTATTTT.

This chain joins TRBV4-1 and TRBJ2-7; the D call may be TRBD1 or TRBD2 (5 bases each). The CDR3 covers 16 residues. The germline V and J ends were trimmed by 3 bases and 5 bases, with 20 bases remaining between them. The germline CDR1 and CDR2 sequences are MGHRA and YSYEKL. CDR3 nucleotides: TGCGCCAGCAGCCACATGGGGAAAGGGGACGCCAACGAGCAGTACTTC. This codes for CASSHMGKGDANEQYF.

This clone appeared a single time. The genes are TRBV7-3 and TRBJ2-1; no reliable D call. CDR3 length equals 14 residues. The germline V gene has CDR1 SGHTA and CDR2 FQGTGA. Trimming shortened V by 5 bases and J by 6 bases, and 14 bases separated the two germline ends. CDR3 loop: CASSRPPGGNEQFF. The CDR3 nucleotides read TGTGCCAGCAGCCGCCCCCCCGGTGGCAATGAGCAGTTCTTC.

The chain employs TRBV5-6 and TRBJ2-7; 10 positions match TRBD2. The CDR3 totals 16 residues. The germline V gene encodes CDR1 SGHDT and CDR2 YYEEEE. The J segment lost 2 bases and the V segment lost 2 bases, leaving 7 bases of the junction unmatched. The CDR3 nucleotides read TGTGCCAGCAGCTTACAAGTTAGCGGGGGGACCTACGAGCAGTACTTC. As protein: CASSLQVSGGTYEQYF. Drawing the rest from reference TRBV5-6 and TRBJ2-7, the complete variable domain is DAGVTQSPTHLIKTRGQQVTLRCSPKSGHDTVSWYQQALGQGPQFIFQYYEEEERQRGNFPDRFSGHQFPNYSSELNVNALLLGDSALYLCASSLQVSGGTYEQYFGPGTRLTVT.

V and J are TRBV18 and TRBJ2-2; 7 bases line up with TRBD2. Per germline, CDR1 KGHSH and CDR2 LQKENI. V trimming: 5 bases; J trimming: 6 bases; junction bases outside the gene matches: 3. The CDR3 has 13 residues. The DNA for the CDR3 is TGTGCCAGCTCAGCCGCGGGGGCCGGGGAGCTGTTTTTT. It encodes CASSAAGAGELFF. The full variable domain, its missing parts supplied by reference TRBV18 and TRBJ2-2, is NAGVMQNPRHLVRRRGQEARLRCSPMKGHSHVYWYRQLPEEGLKFMVYLQKENIIDESGMPKERFSAEFPKEGPSILRIQQVVRGDSAAYFCASSAAGAGELFFGEGSRLTVL.

The J gene is TRBJ2-5, the V gene TRBV5-1, with D perhaps being TRBD1 or TRBD2 (5 bases each). Trimming shortened V by 0 bases and J by 2 bases, and 11 bases separated the two germline ends. The CDR3 spans 15 residues. Germline V gives CDR1 SGHRS, CDR2 YFSETQ. This chain's CDR3 is CASSLAGTEQETQYF. The DNA of the CDR3 is TGCGCCAGCAGCTTGGCCGGGACGGAACAAGAGACCCAGTACTTC.

This chain joins TRBV19 and TRBJ1-5; possible D gene TRBD1, 5 bases. The CDR3 contains 14 residues. V dropped 3 bases and J dropped 6 bases, with 12 bases sitting between them. Germline V lookup: CDR1 LNHDA, CDR2 SQIVND (reference sequence). The CDR3 region has the DNA TGTGCCAGTAGTATCGAGGGGAGGGGTCAGCCCCAGCATTTT. Amino acids: CASSIEGRGQPQHF.

The chain employs TRBV11-2 and TRBJ2-5, with a tentative D call TRBD2 (6 bases). Trimming pared 4 bases from V and 5 bases from J, leaving 11 bases between. From germline, CDR1 is SGHAT and CDR2 FQNNGV. The CDR3 contains 13 residues. As DNA, the CDR3 is TGTGCCAGCAGCTCAATACGGGGGGAGACCCAGTACTTC. Translated: CASSSIRGETQYF.

This clone was counted a few times. The chain uses TRBV6-5 and TRBJ1-2, with D unresolved. In germline, CDR1 is MNHEY, CDR2 SVGAGI. The length of the CDR3 is 12 residues. V was clipped by 6 bases and J by 7 bases, with 12 bases between them. DNA of the CDR3: TGTGCCAGCAGCTCCCCCCCACTTGGCTACACCTTC. Its translation is CASSSPPLGYTF.

This CDR3 is CASSATPIGGTNEQFF. As DNA, the CDR3 is TGTGCCAGCAGCGCCACACCCATCGGGGGTACCAATGAGCAGTTCTTC. V and J are TRBV9 and TRBJ2-1; the D gene is possibly TRBD2 (6 bases). V was trimmed by 3 bases and J by 6 bases, leaving 19 bases between them. CDR3 size: 16 residues. Germline V gene data show CDR1 as SGDLS and CDR2 as YYNGEE.